Listed below are T cell receptor beta chains from one sample, sequenced in a study of T cell clones after liver transplantation. Repertoires were generated with immunoSEQ multiplex PCR, while TCRdb's copy carries only in-frame clones and drops some. The sample yields more than 95,000 clones, just over 90% seen once. This material consisted of CD4+ T cells from blood, taken 12 months after liver transplant. The origin of the receptors is a human patient who received a liver transplant. The graft donor may be the source of some T cells. Both conserved end residues are part of each CDR3. The order of the fields is CDR3 length, clone size, D gene, V gene, J gene, CDR3 DNA, CDR3 protein. The D gene is left open where the match is weak. Some rows mark clone size as missing; the rest say once, few, many or name a class of expanded clone.

CDR3 length: 15; clone size: NA; D gene: TRBD1; V gene: TRBV7-9; J gene: TRBJ2-7; CDR3 DNA: TGTGCCAGCAGCGACTACCGGGACAGCTCCTACGAGCAGTACTTC; CDR3 protein: CASSDYRDSSYEQYF
CDR3 length: 15; clone size: NA; D gene: NA; V gene: TRBV7-3; J gene: TRBJ1-1; CDR3 DNA: TGTGCCAGCAGCTTAATGGGCAGGGGGAACACTGAAGCTTTCTTT; CDR3 protein: CASSLMGRGNTEAFF
CDR3 length: 13; clone size: few; D gene: NA; V gene: TRBV27; J gene: TRBJ1-1; CDR3 DNA: TGTGCCAGCAGTTTAGGGAGAGACACTGAAGCTTTCTTT; CDR3 protein: CASSLGRDTEAFF
CDR3 length: 14; clone size: NA; D gene: TRBD1; V gene: TRBV2; J gene: TRBJ1-3; CDR3 DNA: TGTGCCAGCATAGGGACAGGCAGGGAGAACACCATATATTTT; CDR3 protein: CASIGTGRENTIYF
CDR3 length: 15; clone size: NA; D gene: TRBD2; V gene: TRBV5-4; J gene: TRBJ2-1; CDR3 DNA: TGTGCCACCCAACTAGCGGGAGGCTCCTACAATGAGCAGTTCTTC; CDR3 protein: CATQLAGGSYNEQFF
CDR3 length: 16; clone size: NA; D gene: TRBD2; V gene: TRBV10-3; J gene: TRBJ2-2; CDR3 DNA: TGTGCCATCGGAGCGGGAGGGCCCCAGCGCACCGGGGAGCTGTTTTTT; CDR3 protein: CAIGAGGPQRTGELFF
CDR3 length: 14; clone size: NA; D gene: NA; V gene: TRBV7-3; J gene: TRBJ2-2; CDR3 DNA: TGTGCCAGCAGCTTAACCTCTTTAGCCGGGGAGCTGTTTTTT; CDR3 protein: CASSLTSLAGELFF
CDR3 length: 16; clone size: NA; D gene: TRBD1; V gene: TRBV18; J gene: TRBJ1-5; CDR3 DNA: TGTGCCAGCTCAGCCAGGGGGCCGGTCAGCAATCAGCCCCAGCATTTT; CDR3 protein: CASSARGPVSNQPQHF
CDR3 length: 13; clone size: NA; D gene: TRBD1; V gene: TRBV28; J gene: TRBJ1-1; CDR3 DNA: TGTGCCAGCAGAGACAGGGGTCCCACTGAAGCTTTCTTT; CDR3 protein: CASRDRGPTEAFF
CDR3 length: 14; clone size: NA; D gene: TRBD1; V gene: TRBV2; J gene: TRBJ1-1; CDR3 DNA: TGTGCCAGCGGGGTTCAGGGGGTTGGCACTGAAGCTTTCTTT; CDR3 protein: CASGVQGVGTEAFF
CDR3 length: 14; clone size: NA; D gene: NA; V gene: TRBV5-1; J gene: TRBJ2-5; CDR3 DNA: TGCGCCAGCAGCTTGGAGGGGACCGGGGAGACCCAGTACTTC; CDR3 protein: CASSLEGTGETQYF
CDR3 length: 15; clone size: once; D gene: TRBD2; V gene: TRBV7-6; J gene: TRBJ2-1; CDR3 DNA: TGTGCCAGCAGCCTCACTAGCGGAGTCTACAATGAGCAGTTCTTC; CDR3 protein: CASSLTSGVYNEQFF
CDR3 length: 12; clone size: NA; D gene: NA; V gene: TRBV29-1; J gene: TRBJ2-5; CDR3 DNA: TGCAGCGTTCAAGGGGCCGAAGAGACCCAGTACTTC; CDR3 protein: CSVQGAEETQYF
CDR3 length: 15; clone size: NA; D gene: NA; V gene: TRBV5-6; J gene: TRBJ2-7; CDR3 DNA: TGTGCCAGCAGCTTGACCCCCCCCGGACAGTCCGAGCAGTACTTC; CDR3 protein: CASSLTPPGQSEQYF
CDR3 length: 16; clone size: NA; D gene: TRBD2; V gene: TRBV6-1; J gene: TRBJ2-1; CDR3 DNA: TGTGCCAGCAGTGAGCCGGGACTAGCGGTTTTTAGGGAGCAGTTCTTC; CDR3 protein: CASSEPGLAVFREQFF
CDR3 length: 11; clone size: medium-sized; D gene: TRBD1; V gene: TRBV2; J gene: TRBJ2-7; CDR3 DNA: TGTGCCAGCAGTCCAGGGGGCTCCCAGTACTTC; CDR3 protein: CASSPGGSQYF
CDR3 length: 13; clone size: NA; D gene: NA; V gene: TRBV6-6; J gene: TRBJ2-7; CDR3 DNA: TGTGCCAGCAGTTACTCGAGCTCCTACGAGCAGTACTTC; CDR3 protein: CASSYSSSYEQYF
CDR3 length: 12; clone size: NA; D gene: NA; V gene: TRBV29-1; J gene: TRBJ2-7; CDR3 DNA: TGCAGCGCTAGGGGAGGCTCCTACGAGCAGTACTTC; CDR3 protein: CSARGGSYEQYF
CDR3 length: 15; clone size: NA; D gene: NA; V gene: TRBV7-2; J gene: TRBJ2-3; CDR3 DNA: TGTGCCAGCAGCTTAGTGACGCCGGGCACAGATACGCAGTATTTT; CDR3 protein: CASSLVTPGTDTQYF
CDR3 length: 14; clone size: NA; D gene: NA; V gene: TRBV19; J gene: TRBJ1-1; CDR3 DNA: TGTGCCAGTAGTATCGGACAGAGGAACACTGAAGCTTTCTTT; CDR3 protein: CASSIGQRNTEAFF
CDR3 length: 16; clone size: NA; D gene: NA; V gene: TRBV5-1; J gene: TRBJ2-7; CDR3 DNA: TGCGCCAGCAGCTTTGGGCTGCCGGGAAGTACCTACGAGCAGTACTTC; CDR3 protein: CASSFGLPGSTYEQYF
CDR3 length: 13; clone size: NA; D gene: NA; V gene: TRBV4-3; J gene: TRBJ2-7; CDR3 DNA: TGCGCCAGCAGCCAAGATAAGGACTACGAGCAGTACTTC; CDR3 protein: CASSQDKDYEQYF
CDR3 length: 13; clone size: NA; D gene: NA; V gene: TRBV30; J gene: TRBJ1-3; CDR3 DNA: TGTGCCAGGACACAGGGCTCTGGAAACACCATATATTTT; CDR3 protein: CARTQGSGNTIYF
CDR3 length: 12; clone size: NA; D gene: NA; V gene: TRBV7-2; J gene: TRBJ2-1; CDR3 DNA: TGTGCCAGCAGCCTAGGTTACAATGAGCAGTTCTTC; CDR3 protein: CASSLGYNEQFF
CDR3 length: 14; clone size: NA; D gene: NA; V gene: TRBV25-1; J gene: TRBJ2-7; CDR3 DNA: TGTGCCAGCAGTGAAGTGGGACCGGGCTTGGTGCAGTACTTC; CDR3 protein: CASSEVGPGLVQYF
CDR3 length: 14; clone size: NA; D gene: TRBD1; V gene: TRBV5-5; J gene: TRBJ2-7; CDR3 DNA: TGTGCCAGCAGCCCCCGACAGGGGGCCCACGAGCAGTACTTC; CDR3 protein: CASSPRQGAHEQYF
CDR3 length: 17; clone size: NA; D gene: TRBD1; V gene: TRBV19; J gene: TRBJ1-5; CDR3 DNA: TGTGCCAGTAGTACCCTACCACAGGGGTTGGGCAATCAGCCCCAGCATTTT; CDR3 protein: CASSTLPQGLGNQPQHF
CDR3 length: 12; clone size: NA; D gene: NA; V gene: TRBV29-1; J gene: TRBJ1-5; CDR3 DNA: TGCAGCGTTGATTGGGCGCCACAGCCCCAGCATTTT; CDR3 protein: CSVDWAPQPQHF
CDR3 length: 13; clone size: NA; D gene: NA; V gene: TRBV13; J gene: TRBJ2-7; CDR3 DNA: TGTGCCAGCAACCAGGCGGGTGTCGACGAGCAGTACTTC; CDR3 protein: CASNQAGVDEQYF
CDR3 length: 16; clone size: once; D gene: NA; V gene: TRBV19; J gene: TRBJ1-5; CDR3 DNA: TGTGCCAGTAGTATTGGTGGTATGGGGGCTCGGCAGCCCCAGCATTTT; CDR3 protein: CASSIGGMGARQPQHF
CDR3 length: 14; clone size: NA; D gene: NA; V gene: TRBV5-1; J gene: TRBJ2-7; CDR3 DNA: TGCGCCAGCAGCTTGGAGGCCGTTCCATCGAGGCAGTACTTC; CDR3 protein: CASSLEAVPSRQYF
CDR3 length: 11; clone size: NA; D gene: NA; V gene: TRBV29-1; J gene: TRBJ2-7; CDR3 DNA: TGCAGCGCCCGACTAGGTTACGAGCAGTACTTC; CDR3 protein: CSARLGYEQYF
CDR3 length: 15; clone size: NA; D gene: NA; V gene: TRBV30; J gene: TRBJ1-4; CDR3 DNA: TGTGCCTCAGAGCAGGAGGACCCAACTAATGAAAAACTGTTTTTT; CDR3 protein: CASEQEDPTNEKLFF
CDR3 length: 15; clone size: NA; D gene: NA; V gene: TRBV5-5; J gene: TRBJ2-7; CDR3 DNA: TGTGCCAGCAGCCAGGCCGCAGGCAGTGAATACGAGCAGTACTTC; CDR3 protein: CASSQAAGSEYEQYF
CDR3 length: 13; clone size: NA; D gene: NA; V gene: TRBV4-3; J gene: TRBJ1-5; CDR3 DNA: TGCGCCAGCAGCCAAGCGGTAAATCAGCCCCAGCATTTT; CDR3 protein: CASSQAVNQPQHF
CDR3 length: 15; clone size: NA; D gene: NA; V gene: TRBV18; J gene: TRBJ2-5; CDR3 DNA: TGTGCCAGCTCACCATACGGGAACCAACAAGAGACCCAGTACTTC; CDR3 protein: CASSPYGNQQETQYF
CDR3 length: 13; clone size: NA; D gene: NA; V gene: TRBV5-4; J gene: TRBJ2-5; CDR3 DNA: TGTGCCAGCAGGGCACGTTCCCAAGAGACCCAGTACTTC; CDR3 protein: CASRARSQETQYF
CDR3 length: 14; clone size: NA; D gene: NA; V gene: TRBV6-5; J gene: TRBJ2-3; CDR3 DNA: TGTGCCAGCAGTTACCTAGTAGCCCCAGATACGCAGTATTTT; CDR3 protein: CASSYLVAPDTQYF
CDR3 length: 14; clone size: NA; D gene: NA; V gene: TRBV27; J gene: TRBJ1-3; CDR3 DNA: TGTGCCAGCAGTTTAGGCAGGGGTGGAAACACCATATATTTT; CDR3 protein: CASSLGRGGNTIYF
CDR3 length: 16; clone size: NA; D gene: NA; V gene: TRBV11-1; J gene: TRBJ2-7; CDR3 DNA: TGTGCCAGCAGCTTAACGGGCAGGGGAAAAACTTACGAGCAGTACTTC; CDR3 protein: CASSLTGRGKTYEQYF
CDR3 length: 14; clone size: NA; D gene: TRBD1; V gene: TRBV5-1; J gene: TRBJ2-2; CDR3 DNA: TGCGCCAGCAGCAGGGGACAGCTCACCGGGGAGCTGTTTTTT; CDR3 protein: CASSRGQLTGELFF
CDR3 length: 13; clone size: NA; D gene: TRBD1; V gene: TRBV6-5; J gene: TRBJ1-1; CDR3 DNA: TGTGCCAGCAGTTATGGGACAGACACTGAAGCTTTCTTT; CDR3 protein: CASSYGTDTEAFF
CDR3 length: 11; clone size: once; D gene: NA; V gene: TRBV20-1; J gene: TRBJ1-5; CDR3 DNA: TGCAGTGCCGAAAGGGATCAGCCCCAGCATTTT; CDR3 protein: CSAERDQPQHF
CDR3 length: 14; clone size: NA; D gene: NA; V gene: TRBV11-2; J gene: TRBJ2-1; CDR3 DNA: TGTGCCAGCAGCGCCGCCCACCCGTACAATGAGCAGTTCTTC; CDR3 protein: CASSAAHPYNEQFF
CDR3 length: 14; clone size: NA; D gene: TRBD2; V gene: TRBV6-1; J gene: TRBJ2-3; CDR3 DNA: TGTGCCAGCCAACTAGCGGGAGAGGGGGATACGCAGTATTTT; CDR3 protein: CASQLAGEGDTQYF